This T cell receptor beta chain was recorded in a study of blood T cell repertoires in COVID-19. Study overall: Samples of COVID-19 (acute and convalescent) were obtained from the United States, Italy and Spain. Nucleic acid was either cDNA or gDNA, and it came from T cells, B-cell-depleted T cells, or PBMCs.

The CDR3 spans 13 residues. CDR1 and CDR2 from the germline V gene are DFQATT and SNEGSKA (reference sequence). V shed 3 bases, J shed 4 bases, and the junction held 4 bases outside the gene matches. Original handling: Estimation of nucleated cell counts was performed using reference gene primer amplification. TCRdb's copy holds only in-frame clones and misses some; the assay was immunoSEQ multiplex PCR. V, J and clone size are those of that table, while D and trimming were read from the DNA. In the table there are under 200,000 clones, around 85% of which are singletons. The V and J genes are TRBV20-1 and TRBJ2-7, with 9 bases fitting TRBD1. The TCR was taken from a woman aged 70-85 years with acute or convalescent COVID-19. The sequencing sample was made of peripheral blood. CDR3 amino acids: CSASGTGRYEQYF. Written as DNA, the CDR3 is TGCAGTGCTAGTGGGACAGGGAGATACGAGCAGTACTTC.